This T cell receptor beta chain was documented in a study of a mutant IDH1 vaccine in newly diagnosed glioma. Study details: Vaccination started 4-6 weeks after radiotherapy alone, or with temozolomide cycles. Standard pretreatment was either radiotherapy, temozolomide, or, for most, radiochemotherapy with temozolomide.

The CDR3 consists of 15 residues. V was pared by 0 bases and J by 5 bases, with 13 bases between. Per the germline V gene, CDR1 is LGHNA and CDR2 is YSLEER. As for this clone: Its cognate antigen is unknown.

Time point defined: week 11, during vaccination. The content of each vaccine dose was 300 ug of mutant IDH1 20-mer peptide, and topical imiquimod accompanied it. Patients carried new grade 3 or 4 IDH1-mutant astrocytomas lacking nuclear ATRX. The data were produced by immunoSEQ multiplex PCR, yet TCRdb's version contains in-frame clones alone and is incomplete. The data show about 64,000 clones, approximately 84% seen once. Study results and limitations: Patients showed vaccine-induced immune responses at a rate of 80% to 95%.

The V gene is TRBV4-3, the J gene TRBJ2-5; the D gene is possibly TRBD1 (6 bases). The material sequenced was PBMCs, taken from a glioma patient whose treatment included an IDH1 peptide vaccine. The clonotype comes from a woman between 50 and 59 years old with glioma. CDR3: CASSQDRGFQETQYF. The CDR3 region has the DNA TGCGCCAGCAGCCAAGACAGGGGATTCCAGGAGACCCAGTACTTC.